The 24 T cell receptor beta chains listed next were all sequenced from one sample in a study of blood T cell repertoires in COVID-19. Generated by immunoSEQ multiplex PCR, the TCRdb table keeps only in-frame clones and is missing some. Among tens of thousands of clones listed, 81% were seen once. What was sequenced was peripheral blood. The receptors shown here come from a man aged 80 or over with acute or convalescent COVID-19.

This clone was seen a single time. The V call is TRBV30, the J call TRBJ1-5; tentatively, D is TRBD1 (5 bases). The CDR3 covers 15 residues. Germline V gene data show CDR1 as GTSNPN and CDR2 as SVGIG (reference sequence). Trimming stripped 2 bases from V and 0 bases from J, with 11 bases between. CDR3 residues: CAWSKDSHSNQPQHF. The CDR3 region has the DNA TGTGCCTGGAGTAAAGACAGTCATAGCAATCAGCCCCAGCATTTT.

The chain carries TRBV7-2 and TRBJ2-1; 7 bases match TRBD2. The germline V gene encodes CDR1 SGHTA and CDR2 FQGNSA. Trimming cost V 1 base and J 4 bases; bases outside gene matches: 7. The CDR3 sequence is 16 residues long. CDR3 nucleotide sequence: TGTGCCAGCAGCTTAGGCGGGAGTAGTATATACAATGAGCAGTTCTTC. Encoded protein: CASSLGGSSIYNEQFF.

V usage is TRBV2 and J usage is TRBJ2-1; 13 bases align to TRBD2. This CDR3 has 15 amino acids. With V trimmed by 4 bases and J by 7 bases, 4 bases remained unmatched. Per germline, CDR1 SNHLY and CDR2 FYNNEI. CDR3 bases: TGTGCCAGCAGTGGTTCGGGACTAGCGGGAAATGAGCAGTTCTTC. Its translation: CASSGSGLAGNEQFF. Looking up the rest from reference TRBV2 and TRBJ2-1 gives the full variable domain: EPEVTQTPSHQVTQMGQEVILRCVPISNHLYFYWYRQILGQKVEFLVSFYNNEISEKSEIFDDQFSVERPDGSNFTLKIRSTKLEDSAMYFCASSGSGLAGNEQFFGPGTRLTVL.

This chain connects TRBV14 to TRBJ1-1, with D uncertain. The V end was cut by 1 base, the J end by 4 bases, with 10 bases between. Germline CDR1 and CDR2: SGHDN and FVKESK. The CDR3 loop spans 14 amino acids. CDR3 loop: CASSQAFRGTEAFF. In nucleotides, the CDR3 is TGTGCCAGCAGCCAAGCCTTCCGGGGCACTGAAGCTTTCTTT.

V usage is TRBV18 and J usage is TRBJ2-7, with 8 nucleotides matching TRBD1. Trimming at V came to 6 bases and at J to 3 bases, leaving 13 bases not matched to a gene. Looked up from germline, CDR1 is KGHSH and CDR2 is LQKENI. The CDR3 covers 16 residues. The CDR3 loop reads CASSPRQGYRDYEQYF. The CDR3 DNA follows: TGTGCCAGCTCGCCCCGACAGGGGTATAGGGACTACGAGCAGTACTTC.

V gene TRBV7-6 combines with J gene TRBJ2-7; D uncertain. This CDR3 contains 16 residues. With 0 bases removed from V and 3 bases from J, the gap between germline ends came to 15 bases. The germline V gene encodes CDR1 SGHVS and CDR2 FNYEAQ. The CDR3 spells CASSLAPQTLLYEQYF. The CDR3 DNA reads TGTGCCAGCAGCTTAGCGCCTCAGACACTCCTCTACGAGCAGTACTTC.

This rearrangement joins TRBV5-4 to TRBJ2-1; no clear D. V was pared by 2 bases and J by 0 bases, with 6 bases between. Germline lookup yields CDR1 SGHNT and CDR2 YYREEE (reference sequence). This CDR3 has 14 amino acids. The CDR3 DNA is TGTGCCAGCAGCTTCTCTAGCTCCTACAATGAGCAGTTCTTC. Translation gives CASSFSSSYNEQFF.

V is TRBV27 and J is TRBJ2-1, with D perhaps matching TRBD1 (6 bases). With 2 bases removed from V and 7 bases from J, the gap between germline ends came to 18 bases. Germline CDR1 is MNHEY and CDR2 is SMNVEV (reference sequence). This CDR3 contains 16 residues. CDR3 nucleotides: TGTGCCAGCAGTTTAAGTCTGAGGGGGTGGGGGAATGAGCAGTTCTTC. Its translation is CASSLSLRGWGNEQFF.

The V and J genes are TRBV14 and TRBJ1-4; D unresolved. V was clipped by 0 bases and J by 8 bases, with 16 bases between them. Per the germline V gene, CDR1 is SGHDN and CDR2 is FVKESK. This CDR3 region has 16 residues. CDR3 in DNA: TGTGCCAGCAGCCAAGATCGGGTTGGAAATTACGAAAAACTGTTTTTT. Amino acid sequence: CASSQDRVGNYEKLFF.

The chain carries TRBV27 and TRBJ2-2; tentatively, D is TRBD2 (5 bases). CDR1 is MNHEY and CDR2 is SMNVEV in the germline V gene (reference sequence). This CDR3 spans 16 amino acids. The V end lost 6 bases, the J end lost 0 bases, and 14 bases lay between the germline ends. CDR3 amino acids: CASSPLAVSNTGELFF. The CDR3 region has the DNA TGTGCCAGCAGCCCCCTAGCAGTTTCGAACACCGGGGAGCTGTTTTTT.

This clone is a singleton in its sample. This rearrangement joins TRBV20-1 to TRBJ1-3, with TRBD1 matching 7 bases. Trimming took 3 bases from V and 8 from J; bases not matched to a gene: 7. Germline loops: CDR1 DFQATT, CDR2 SNEGSKA (reference sequence). This CDR3 has 13 amino acids. CDR3 DNA sequence: TGCAGTGCTAGTTTAACAGGGGAGGACACCATATATTTT. Translating gives CSASLTGEDTIYF.

The J gene is TRBJ2-3, the V gene TRBV9; 13 positions agree with TRBD2. The length of the CDR3 is 15 residues. V lost 3 bases and J lost 5; bases outside the gene matches: 3. The germline CDR1 and CDR2 sequences are SGDLS and YYNGEE. CDR3 sequence (DNA): TGTGCCAGCAGCGATGGACTAGCGGGAGAAGATACGCAGTATTTT. Translation: CASSDGLAGEDTQYF.

The J gene is TRBJ1-6, the V gene TRBV5-6; no reliable D call. Germline CDR1 reads SGHDT; CDR2 reads YYEEEE. CDR3 length: 15 amino acids. V was pared by 1 base and J by 8 bases, with 13 bases between. CDR3 region: CASSLYETQDSPLHF. CDR3 in DNA: TGTGCCAGCAGCTTGTATGAGACCCAGGATTCACCCCTCCACTTT.

The V and J genes are TRBV6-1 and TRBJ1-2; 8 nucleotides align to TRBD1. Per the germline V gene, CDR1 is MNHNS and CDR2 is SASEGT. J gave up 4 bases and V 0 bases, and 7 bases lay outside the gene matches. The CDR3 consists of 16 residues. CDR3: CASSEAGTGAPYGYTF. The CDR3 nucleotides are TGTGCCAGCAGTGAAGCCGGGACAGGAGCTCCCTATGGCTACACCTTC.

The chain is built from TRBV5-1 and TRBJ1-4; the D gene is possibly TRBD1 (6 bases). The CDR3 consists of 15 residues. The V and J ends lost 0 bases and 7 bases respectively, with 13 bases between them. Germline V lookup: CDR1 SGHRS, CDR2 YFSETQ. The CDR3 loop reads CASSLAQGGFEKLFF. CDR3 nucleotides: TGCGCCAGCAGCTTGGCACAGGGAGGGTTTGAAAAACTGTTTTTT.

The chain uses TRBV18 and TRBJ1-1; 8 nucleotides align to TRBD1. The CDR3 contains 15 residues. CDR1 and CDR2 from the germline V gene are KGHSH and LQKENI. V was clipped by 8 bases and J by 1 base; unmatched bases: 9. The CDR3, as DNA: TGTGCCAGCCGACAGGGGATGGGGACGAACACTGAAGCTTTCTTT. Amino acids: CASRQGMGTNTEAFF. Variable domain in full (rest from reference TRBV18 and TRBJ1-1): NAGVMQNPRHLVRRRGQEARLRCSPMKGHSHVYWYRQLPEEGLKFMVYLQKENIIDESGMPKERFSAEFPKEGPSILRIQQVVRGDSAAYFCASRQGMGTNTEAFFGQGTRLTVV.

In its sample, this clone was seen a few times. The chain uses TRBV7-9 and TRBJ1-2, with D perhaps TRBD1 (5 bases). With 0 bases removed from V and 8 bases from J, the gap between germline ends came to 16 bases. The germline V gene has CDR1 SEHNR and CDR2 FQNEAQ (reference sequence). The CDR3 spans 15 residues. The CDR3 reads CASSLAGRGGDGYTF. In DNA form, the CDR3 reads TGTGCCAGCAGCTTAGCGGGACGGGGAGGTGACGGCTACACCTTC.

The chain recombines TRBV18 with TRBJ2-1; 7 bases are a match to TRBD2. The CDR3 covers 15 residues. Germline CDR1 reads KGHSH; CDR2 reads LQKENI. With V trimmed by 3 bases and J by 6 bases, 8 bases remained unmatched. CDR3 bases: TGTGCCAGCTCACCCCCGGGACTACCTGCCAATGAGCAGTTCTTC. Translation: CASSPPGLPANEQFF.

This clone was detected only a few times. V and J are TRBV6-5 and TRBJ1-5, with TRBD1 matching 9 bases. V was clipped by 6 bases and J by 4 bases; unmatched bases: 7. Germline lookup yields CDR1 MNHEY and CDR2 SVGAGI. The length of the CDR3 is 15 residues. The CDR3 coding sequence is TGTGCCAGCAGGGCCGGGACAGGGCGAAATCAGCCCCAGCATTTT. It encodes CASRAGTGRNQPQHF.

In nucleotides, the CDR3 is TGTGCCAGCTCCGCTCGGGGACTAGCGGGTTATACGCAGTATTTT. It is translated as CASSARGLAGYTQYF. The chain uses TRBV9 and TRBJ2-3, with TRBD2 identical over 12 bases. The CDR3 loop spans 15 amino acids. Germline CDR1 and CDR2: SGDLS and YYNGEE. The ends lost 7 bases at V and 7 bases at J; junction bases unmatched: 10.

The V gene is TRBV5-1, the J gene TRBJ2-1; 7 nucleotides agree with TRBD1. Germline V gene lookup returns CDR1 SGHRS and CDR2 YFSETQ. The trim removed 0 bases at V and 6 bases at J, leaving 6 bases unmatched. This CDR3 has 15 amino acids. CDR3 nucleotide sequence: TGCGCCAGCAGCTTGGCCAATAACAGGGGCAATGAGCAGTTCTTC. It specifies CASSLANNRGNEQFF.

This chain connects TRBV6-5 to TRBJ1-2, with D possibly TRBD1 on 6 matching bases. V was cut by 0 bases and J by 7 bases, with 15 bases left in between. The CDR3 is made up of 15 amino acids. Germline V gene sequence: CDR1 MNHEY, CDR2 SVGAGI. The CDR3, as DNA: TGTGCCAGCAGTTACTCGAACAGGGCGGGCGGTGGCTACACCTTC. Translated, it gives CASSYSNRAGGGYTF.

This rearrangement joins TRBV11-2 to TRBJ2-1, with a weak D call TRBD1 (5 bases). The CDR3 length is 15 residues. Germline V lookup: CDR1 SGHAT, CDR2 FQNNGV. V lost 5 bases, J lost 8 bases, and 19 bases lay in between. Here the CDR3 DNA reads TGTGCCAGCAGCACCGGCGGCCTCAGGGTCCATGAGCAGTTCTTC. It translates to CASSTGGLRVHEQFF.

This clone is a singleton in its sample. The rearrangement links TRBV18 to TRBJ1-1, with D perhaps matching TRBD1 (6 bases). Germline-derived CDR1 and CDR2 are KGHSH and LQKENI. CDR3 length: 16 amino acids. V lost 3 bases to trimming and J lost 3 bases, with 17 bases between them. CDR3 sequence (DNA): TGTGCCAGCTCACCCTTTACAGGGAGGGTAGACACTGAAGCTTTCTTT. Amino acid sequence: CASSPFTGRVDTEAFF.